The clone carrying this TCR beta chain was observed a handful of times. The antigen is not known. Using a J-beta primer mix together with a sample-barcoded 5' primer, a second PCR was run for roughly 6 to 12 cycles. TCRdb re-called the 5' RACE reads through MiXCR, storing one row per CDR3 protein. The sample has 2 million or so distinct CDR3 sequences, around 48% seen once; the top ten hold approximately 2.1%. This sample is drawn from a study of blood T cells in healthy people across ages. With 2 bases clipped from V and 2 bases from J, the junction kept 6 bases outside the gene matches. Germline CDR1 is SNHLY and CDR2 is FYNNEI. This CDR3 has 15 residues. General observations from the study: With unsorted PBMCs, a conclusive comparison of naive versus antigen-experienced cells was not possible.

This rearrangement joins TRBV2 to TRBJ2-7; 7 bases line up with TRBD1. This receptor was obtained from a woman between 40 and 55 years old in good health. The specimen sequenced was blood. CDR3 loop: CASSELTGSPYEQYF. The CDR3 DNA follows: TGTGCCAGCAGTGAACTGACAGGGAGTCCCTACGAGCAGTACTTC.